The next 22 T cell receptor beta chains were all read from a single sample in a study of identical twins. TCRdb independently ran MiXCR on the 5' RACE reads; one entry per CDR3 protein. Of about 340,000 distinct CDR3 sequences in the sample, over 9% were seen once. These sequences were also reported in another study, on yellow fever vaccine responses in identical twins.

The sequenced material came from CD8+ T cells sorted from blood. The receptors shown here come from a young woman in good health.

This rearrangement joins TRBV10-3 to TRBJ2-7, with TRBD1 as a possible D gene (5 bases). This CDR3 spans 13 amino acids. CDR1 and CDR2 from the germline V gene are ENHRY and SYGVKD. V lost 4 bases, J lost 5 bases, and 12 bases lay in between. The CDR3 nucleotides read TGTGCCATCAGTGTGACAGCGTTGAACGAGCAGTACGTC. Amino acid sequence: CAISVTALNEQYV.

This clonotype was picked up many times. The genes are TRBV4-1 and TRBJ2-3; D call uncertain. V shed 0 bases and J shed 10 bases, with 11 bases lying between them. The CDR3 has 13 amino acids. The V gene's germline CDR1 is MGHRA and CDR2 YSYEKL. As DNA, the CDR3 is TGCGCCAGCAGCCAAGACTCGACTCGCCCGCAGTATTTT. Residues: CASSQDSTRPQYF.

This clonotype was seen repeatedly, ten times or more. This chain uses TRBV4-1 with TRBJ1-5; D is perhaps TRBD1 (5 bases). Trimming stripped 1 base from V and 7 bases from J, with 14 bases between. CDR1 and CDR2 (germline): MGHRA, YSYEKL. The CDR3 length is 15 residues. This CDR3 is CASSQGSGGGQPQHF. DNA for the CDR3: TGCGCCAGCAGCCAAGGCTCCGGGGGTGGCCAGCCCCAGCATTTT.

This clonotype was detected many times. The chain joins TRBV3-1 to TRBJ2-1, with D perhaps matching TRBD2 (5 bases). Between the trimmed V and J ends, which lost 8 bases and 4 bases, there was a span of 18 bases. Germline CDR1 LGHDT, CDR2 YNNKEL (reference sequence). This CDR3 has 15 residues. CDR3 DNA: TGTGCCAGCGGAAGGACTCGCCTATTATACAATGAGCAGTTCTTC. Translating it yields CASGRTRLLYNEQFF.

The rearrangement links TRBV5-1 to TRBJ2-1, with 9 bases aligning to TRBD1. The V and J ends lost 0 bases and 5 bases, in that order; junction bases with no gene match: 9. This CDR3 contains 17 residues. In germline, CDR1 is SGHRS, CDR2 YFSETQ. The CDR3 DNA reads as TGCGCCAGCAGCTTGGACAGGGGGCCGGGGATAGACAATGAGCAGTTCTTC. Its protein is CASSLDRGPGIDNEQFF.

The J gene is TRBJ2-1, the V gene TRBV7-9; D unresolved. Germline-derived CDR1 and CDR2 are SEHNR and FQNEAQ (reference sequence). Trimming took 5 bases from V and 0 from J, leaving 8 bases between them. This CDR3 is 14 amino acids long. This CDR3 is CASSDDISYNEQFF. The CDR3 DNA reads TGTGCCAGCAGCGACGACATCTCCTACAATGAGCAGTTCTTC.

This clonotype showed up many times. This chain uses TRBV6-1 with TRBJ1-5, with TRBD1 matching 8 bases. The CDR3 is 14 residues long. The ends lost 5 bases at V and 5 bases at J; junction bases unmatched: 5. Germline V gene sequence: CDR1 MNHNS, CDR2 SASEGT. For the CDR3, the DNA is TGTGCCAGCAGTCAAGGGACAGGTCATCAGCCCCAGCATTTT. Its protein product is CASSQGTGHQPQHF.

The rearrangement uses TRBV6-1 and TRBJ1-1; the D gene is possibly TRBD1 (6 bases). Germline values: CDR1 MNHNS, CDR2 SASEGT. Trimming left V 6 bases short and J 7 bases short, with 21 bases between. The CDR3 loop spans 15 amino acids. DNA of the CDR3: TGTGCCAGCAGGCCACACCCGGACAGAGACCTTGAAGCTTTCTTT. Translating it yields CASRPHPDRDLEAFF.

The rearrangement uses TRBV6-1 and TRBJ1-2; no clear D gene. V lost 7 bases to trimming and J lost 4 bases, with 13 bases between them. Germline values: CDR1 MNHNS, CDR2 SASEGT. CDR3 length equals 13 residues. Here the CDR3 reads CASKTEVGYGYTF. CDR3 nucleotide sequence: TGTGCCAGCAAGACGGAGGTTGGCTATGGCTACACCTTC.

V and J are TRBV12-3 or TRBV12-4 and TRBJ1-1; D gene unclear. There are 14 residues in the CDR3. V lost 0 bases and J lost 2, with 7 bases in between. As DNA, the CDR3 is TGTGCCAGCAGTTTAGCCCTTGGTAACACTGAAGCTTTCTTT. This encodes CASSLALGNTEAFF.

The CDR3 loop is CASMVGQGGRNEQFF. CDR3 sequence (DNA): TGTGCCAGTATGGTCGGACAGGGGGGCCGCAATGAGCAGTTCTTC. The chain employs TRBV19 and TRBJ2-1; 10 bases match TRBD1. Germline values: CDR1 LNHDA, CDR2 SQIVND (reference sequence). V gave up 7 bases and J gave up 6 bases; unmatched junction bases: 9. The CDR3 has 15 residues.

This clonotype turned up a few times. The chain uses TRBV6-2 or TRBV6-3 and TRBJ1-5, with TRBD1 matching 9 bases. Unmatched junction bases numbered 10, after V lost 8 bases and J lost 5 bases. Germline CDR1 reads MNHEY; CDR2 reads SVGEGT. The CDR3 runs to 15 residues. The CDR3 protein is CASAPPTGGYQPQHF. CDR3 DNA sequence: TGTGCCAGCGCTCCGCCGACAGGGGGTTATCAGCCCCAGCATTTT.

This clonotype has only a few counts. The V and J genes are TRBV12-3 or TRBV12-4 and TRBJ1-1; D not resolved. This CDR3 contains 13 residues. Trimming shortened V by 7 bases and J by 2 bases, and 11 bases separated the two germline ends. CDR3 loop: CASTEGTNTEAFF. In DNA, the CDR3 is TGTGCCAGCACCGAGGGAACTAACACTGAAGCTTTCTTT.

This chain joins TRBV6-2 or TRBV6-3 and TRBJ2-1, with TRBD2 identical over 11 bases. The CDR3 is made up of 15 amino acids. Germline values: CDR1 MNHEY, CDR2 SVGEGT. J was trimmed by 7 bases and V by 7 bases; bases with no gene match: 9. DNA of the CDR3: TGTGCCAGCATGATGAGGGTAGCGGGGGGGAATGAGCAGTTCTTC. Protein sequence: CASMMRVAGGNEQFF.

A few counts support this clonotype. V usage is TRBV27 and J usage is TRBJ1-5; maybe TRBD1 (6 bases). Per the germline V gene, CDR1 is MNHEY and CDR2 is SMNVEV (reference sequence). This CDR3 contains 15 residues. V was shortened by 1 base and J by 3 bases, with 10 bases between the two germline ends. The CDR3 bases are TGTGCCAGCAGTTTATATGGGGGCCCCAATCAGCCCCAGCATTTT. This gives the protein CASSLYGGPNQPQHF.

This chain uses TRBV29-1 with TRBJ2-3; a possible D gene is TRBD1 (6 bases). V gave up 1 base and J gave up 1 base, with 12 bases separating them. The CDR3 totals 15 residues. Germline CDR1 SQVTM, CDR2 ANQGSEA. CDR3 amino acids: CSVEGWGPGTDTQYF. In DNA, the CDR3 is TGCAGCGTTGAAGGCTGGGGGCCGGGCACAGATACGCAGTATTTT.

This clonotype was seen ten or more times. The V gene is TRBV12-3 or TRBV12-4, the J gene TRBJ2-1, with D perhaps matching TRBD1 (6 bases). V lost 5 bases to trimming and J lost 4 bases, with 9 bases between them. The CDR3 runs to 13 residues. This CDR3 reads CASSPTGYNEQFF. The CDR3 DNA reads TGTGCCAGCAGTCCGACAGGTTACAATGAGCAGTTCTTC.

This clonotype was seen a handful of times. The chain has TRBV7-9 and TRBJ2-7; the D gene could be TRBD1 or TRBD2 (5 bases each). Trimming pared 1 base from V and 2 bases from J, leaving 9 bases between. Germline-derived CDR1 and CDR2 are SEHNR and FQNEAQ (reference sequence). The CDR3 totals 14 residues. The CDR3 DNA follows: TGTGCCAGCAGCTTAGACGGGGCCCCCTACGAGCAGTACTTC. Its protein product is CASSLDGAPYEQYF.

At least ten counts were recorded for this clonotype. Mismatch with germline at one junction end may stem from a read error. V and J are TRBV12-3 or TRBV12-4 and TRBJ2-3; 7 nucleotides line up with TRBD2. This CDR3 contains 13 residues. The CDR3 sequence: CASSVAGLAEQYF. CDR3 DNA: TGTGCCAGCAGTGTAGCGGGCCTGGCAGAGCAGTATTTT.

This clonotype turned up a few times. The genes are TRBV11-2 and TRBJ2-1; possibly TRBD1 for D (6 bases). Germline-derived CDR1 and CDR2 are SGHAT and FQNNGV. The CDR3 is 15 amino acids. V dropped 1 base and J dropped 4 bases, with 11 bases sitting between them. CDR3 coding DNA: TGTGCCAGCAGCTTAGGAAGGGGGAGTTACAATGAGCAGTTCTTC. Translated: CASSLGRGSYNEQFF.

This clonotype was seen more than once but under ten times. V is TRBV11-1 and J is TRBJ2-1; 7 nucleotides agree with TRBD1. CDR3 length: 15 amino acids. The V segment lost 5 bases and the J segment 5 bases; nucleotides outside the gene matches: 9. CDR1 is SGHAT and CDR2 is FQDESV in the germline V gene (reference sequence). CDR3 bases: TGTGCCAGCAGCGAAAATCCAGGGGGAAACAATGAGCAGTTCTTC. It specifies CASSENPGGNNEQFF.

This chain links TRBV7-8 with TRBJ2-5; no clear D. V dropped 8 bases and J dropped 9 bases, with 13 bases sitting between them. The CDR3 extends over 11 amino acids. The germline V gene has CDR1 SGHVS and CDR2 FQNEAQ. In DNA, the CDR3 is TGTGCCAGCGTCAGGAGTGGGGCCCAGTACTTC. It translates to CASVRSGAQYF.